The rows below give T cell receptor beta chains drawn from one sample of a study of blood T cell repertoires in COVID-19. Measured with immunoSEQ multiplex PCR; TCRdb has only the in-frame clones, and not every one. The sample records under 50,000 clones, roughly 88% being singletons. Input material: peripheral blood. The receptors here all came from a woman aged 35 to 49 with acute or convalescent COVID-19. CDR3s include the opening cysteine and the closing phenylalanine or tryptophan. Fields, in order: V gene, J gene, D gene, clone size, CDR3 DNA, CDR3 protein. The D gene is left open where the match is weak. Size is stated for part of the rows, as once, few or many counts, or as a class when the clone is expanded.

TRBV7-9	TRBJ1-2	TRBD1	-	TGTGCCAGCAGCTTATGGGGACAGGGGGATGTAGCTGGCTACACCTTC	CASSLWGQGDVAGYTF
TRBV28	TRBJ1-2	-	once	TGTGCCAGCAGTTTAACCGTCCAGAACAGCTACACCTTC	CASSLTVQNSYTF
TRBV5-1	TRBJ1-1	-	-	TGCGCCAGCAGCATACAGATGAACACTGAAGCTTTCTTT	CASSIQMNTEAFF
TRBV18	TRBJ2-3	TRBD2	few	TGTGCCAGCTCCGGGGGGACTAGCACAGATACGCAGTATTTT	CASSGGTSTDTQYF
TRBV19	TRBJ1-5	-	-	TGTGCCAGTAGTATCCTAGCGACGGGATTTCCTGTGCCCCAGCATTTT	CASSILATGFPVPQHF
TRBV5-4	TRBJ2-6	-	-	TGTGCCAGCAGGACTGCAGTATCTGGGGCCAACGTCCTGACTTTC	CASRTAVSGANVLTF
TRBV5-1	TRBJ2-6	TRBD2	-	TGCGCCAGCAGCCCTTATATGGGAGGGGCTGGGGCCAACGTCCTGACTTTC	CASSPYMGGAGANVLTF
TRBV28	TRBJ1-2	-	once	TGTGCCAGCAGTTTATTAGGGGCCTATGGCTACACCTTC	CASSLLGAYGYTF
TRBV6-5	TRBJ2-2	-	-	TGTGCCAGCCTTACTAGGGTCGGGGAGCTGTTTTTT	CASLTRVGELFF
TRBV25-1	TRBJ2-5	TRBD1	-	TGTGCCAGCAGTGAATTGGGACAGAAAGAGACCCAGTACTTC	CASSELGQKETQYF
TRBV19	TRBJ1-1	-	-	TGTGCCAGTAGTATAGAGGTTGCTAGGGCGGGTGATGAAGCTTTCTTT	CASSIEVARAGDEAFF
TRBV28	TRBJ1-2	-	-	TGTGCCAGCAGTTCTTACAGGGTTAACTATGGCTACACCTTC	CASSSYRVNYGYTF
TRBV7-6	TRBJ1-3	-	-	TGTGCCAGCAGCTCTCCCTCTGGAAACACCATATATTTT	CASSSPSGNTIYF
TRBV2	TRBJ2-6	-	-	TGTGCCAGCAGTGTGCCTCGGGAAACGCGACGTTCTGGGGCCAACGTCCTGACTTTC	CASSVPRETRRSGANVLTF
TRBV5-1	TRBJ2-1	TRBD2	-	TGCGCCAGCAGCGCCGGGACTAGCAATGAGCAGTTCTTC	CASSAGTSNEQFF
TRBV6-5	TRBJ1-1	-	-	TGTGCCAGCAGTTACTCGAACCCGGGGGCTGAAGCTTTCTTT	CASSYSNPGAEAFF
TRBV28	TRBJ1-1	TRBD1	-	TGTGCCAGCAGTTCCGATTCGACAGGGGGCTACACTGAAGCTTTCTTT	CASSSDSTGGYTEAFF
TRBV9	TRBJ2-4	TRBD2	-	TGTGCCAGCAGCCCGGGGACTAGCCACATTCAGTACTTC	CASSPGTSHIQYF
TRBV19	TRBJ1-5	TRBD1	once	TGTGCCAGTAGTATTTTGGGGACAGGGGGCGGAGGCAATCAGCCCCAGCATTTT	CASSILGTGGGGNQPQHF
TRBV7-8	TRBJ2-1	-	once	TGTGCCAGCAGCCCCTCCGGGACACCCAACAATGAGCAGTTCTTC	CASSPSGTPNNEQFF
TRBV10-3	TRBJ2-1	TRBD2	-	TGTGCCATCAGTGAGCTCGCGGGAGAGATTGGCGAGCAGTTCTTC	CAISELAGEIGEQFF
TRBV7-9	TRBJ2-7	-	-	TGTGCCAGCAGCTATGGCAGGTCCACCTACGAGCAGTACTTC	CASSYGRSTYEQYF
TRBV30	TRBJ1-5	-	once	TGTGCCTGGAGGTTGACCAGCGGGGTAAATCAGCCCCAGCATTTT	CAWRLTSGVNQPQHF
TRBV25-1	TRBJ1-2	-	-	TGTGCCAGCAGTGAATATCAGGGCGCCTGGGGTGGCTACACCTTC	CASSEYQGAWGGYTF
TRBV6-5	TRBJ1-5	TRBD1	-	TGTGCCAGCAGTATGACAGGGGACCAGCCCCAGCATTTT	CASSMTGDQPQHF
TRBV30	TRBJ1-1	-	-	TGTGCCTGGAGTCCTAAAGGGGGTGTAACTGAAGCTTTCTTT	CAWSPKGGVTEAFF
TRBV6-6	TRBJ1-2	-	-	TGTGCCAGCAGTTACTCAAAAGGGGGAGGCTACACCTTC	CASSYSKGGGYTF
TRBV10-3	TRBJ1-4	TRBD1	-	TGTGCCATCAGTGAGTCGGGACAGGGATCCTCTAGTGAAAAACTGTTTTTT	CAISESGQGSSSEKLFF
TRBV30	TRBJ2-2	-	-	TGTGCCTGGAAGATTTGGTGGGGGGGCGCGAACACCGGGGAGCTGTTTTTT	CAWKIWWGGANTGELFF
TRBV5-5	TRBJ1-2	TRBD1	-	TGTGCCAGCAGCGGGGACAGCTATGGCTACACCTTC	CASSGDSYGYTF
TRBV10-3	TRBJ2-5	TRBD2	-	TGTGCCATCAGTGGGCGTTCAAGCGGGGTCCCGGAGACCCAGTACTTC	CAISGRSSGVPETQYF
TRBV30	TRBJ2-1	TRBD1	few	TGTGCCTGGAGTATGACAGGGGGTGTCAATGAGCAGTTCTTC	CAWSMTGGVNEQFF
TRBV6-1	TRBJ2-7	-	-	TGTGCCAGCAGTGTAATATCAGGTGGCCAAAGACCCTACGAGCAGTACTTC	CASSVISGGQRPYEQYF
TRBV2	TRBJ2-2	TRBD2	-	TGTGCCAGCAGGGTACTAGCGGGGACCTCCGGCGGGGAGCTGTTTTTT	CASRVLAGTSGGELFF
TRBV28	TRBJ1-5	-	-	TGTGCCAGCAGTTTTCCCAGCACAGGGTATCAGCCCCAGCATTTT	CASSFPSTGYQPQHF
TRBV7-2	TRBJ2-7	-	-	TGTGCCAGCAGCTTGACTAGAGAAGAGCAGTACTTC	CASSLTREEQYF
TRBV14	TRBJ1-1	TRBD1	once	TGTGCCAGCAGCCTTACAGGGGGATACACTGAAGCTTTCTTT	CASSLTGGYTEAFF
TRBV29-1	TRBJ2-1	TRBD2	once	TGCAGCGTTGAAGATCCGGAGGTGCGGGAGGGCCCCAACAATGAGCAGTTCTTC	CSVEDPEVREGPNNEQFF
TRBV4-2	TRBJ1-5	-	-	TGTGCCAGCAGCCAAGATCAGGGTCGGGAGCAGCCCCAGCATTTT	CASSQDQGREQPQHF
TRBV7-3	TRBJ2-1	TRBD2	-	TGTGCCAGCAGCTTAACTCCGGGACTAGCGGTTGATGAGCAGTTCTTC	CASSLTPGLAVDEQFF
TRBV11-2	TRBJ2-7	-	-	TGTGCCAGCAGCCCACCCCTGGGGAGCTACGAGCAGTACTTC	CASSPPLGSYEQYF
TRBV18	TRBJ1-2	TRBD1	-	TGTGCCAGCTCACCGGCCGACAGGGGGAAAGGGTATGGCTACACCTTC	CASSPADRGKGYGYTF
TRBV27	TRBJ1-5	-	-	TGTGCCAGCAGTCATGACAGATCCAATCAGCCCCAGCATTTT	CASSHDRSNQPQHF
TRBV18	TRBJ2-7	-	-	TGTGCCAGCTCGCCACGGGCGAGCCCCTACGAGCAGTACTTC	CASSPRASPYEQYF
TRBV11-2	TRBJ2-7	TRBD1	-	TGTGCCAGCAGCTTAGACGGACAGGACTACGAGCAGTACTTC	CASSLDGQDYEQYF
TRBV6-1	TRBJ1-1	-	-	TGTGCCAGCAGTCAATCCCGGGGGGGATGGACTGAAGCTTTCTTT	CASSQSRGGWTEAFF
TRBV5-1	TRBJ1-4	-	-	TGCGCCAGCAGCTTGGAGGGGTCGGACGTGGAAAAACTGTTTTTT	CASSLEGSDVEKLFF
TRBV10-1	TRBJ2-1	-	-	TGCGCCAGCAGTGACTCAGGGAGGAGGCTCGGGGGGCAGTTCTTC	CASSDSGRRLGGQFF